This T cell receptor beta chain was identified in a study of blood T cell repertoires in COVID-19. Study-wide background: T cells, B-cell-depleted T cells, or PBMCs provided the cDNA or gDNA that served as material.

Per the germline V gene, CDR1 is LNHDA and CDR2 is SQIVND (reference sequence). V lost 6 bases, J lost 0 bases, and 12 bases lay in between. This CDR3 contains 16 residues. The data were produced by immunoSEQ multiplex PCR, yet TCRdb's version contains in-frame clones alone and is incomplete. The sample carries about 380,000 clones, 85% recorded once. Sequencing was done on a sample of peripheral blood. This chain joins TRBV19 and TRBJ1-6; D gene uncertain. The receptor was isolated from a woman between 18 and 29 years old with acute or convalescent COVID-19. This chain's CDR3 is CASSPWRSSYNSPLHF. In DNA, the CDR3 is TGTGCCAGTAGCCCCTGGAGGAGCTCCTATAATTCACCCCTCCACTTT. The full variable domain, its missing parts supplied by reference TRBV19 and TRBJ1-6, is DGGITQSPKYLFRKEGQNVTLSCEQNLNHDAMYWYRQDPGQGLRLIYYSQIVNDFQKGDIAEGYSVSREKKESFPLTVTSAQKNPTAFYLCASSPWRSSYNSPLHFGNGTRLTVT.